This T cell receptor (beta chain) was identified during a study of blood T cell repertoires in COVID-19. Whole-study context: The United States, Italy and Spain were the sources of the acute and convalescent COVID-19 samples. Nucleic acid was either cDNA or gDNA, and it came from T cells, B-cell-depleted T cells, or PBMCs.

From germline, CDR1 is LGHDT and CDR2 YNNKEL (reference sequence). The germline V and J ends were trimmed by 10 bases and 2 bases, with 16 bases remaining between them. The CDR3 is 14 residues long. Under the authors' procedure: The assay estimated nucleated cells by amplifying reference gene primers. Produced via immunoSEQ multiplex PCR; TCRdb's table is partial and in-frame only. V and J calls and clone size are as listed in that table; D and trimming were resolved from the DNA. The sample has roughly 300,000 clones, roughly 87% seen once. Sequenced: PBMCs or T cells enriched from blood (not recorded which). This chain connects TRBV3-1 (or the pseudogene TRBV3-2) to TRBJ2-3, with D perhaps TRBD1 (6 bases). This TCR derives from a woman in her thirties who had recovered from COVID-19. CDR3 nucleotides: TGTGCCACCGCACAGGGAGATCCCACAGATACGCAGTATTTT. Protein product: CATAQGDPTDTQYF.